The T cell receptor (beta chain) described here comes from a study of response to subunit inactivated influenza vaccine. Germline CDR1 reads MGHRA; CDR2 reads YSYEKL. This CDR3 has 18 residues. The V and J ends lost 0 bases and 4 bases, in that order; junction bases with no gene match: 10. Each CDR3 protein gets one entry after TCRdb re-called the RT-PCR reads with MiXCR. There are 650,000 or so distinct CDR3 sequences in the sample; 13% to 15% occur only once, and 6.5% to 8% lies in the top ten. In its sample, this clonotype was seen a few times. This sequence joins TRBV4-1 and TRBJ2-1, with 9 bases matching TRBD1. The TCR sequence derives from a man aged 50-60 years who received an inactivated influenza vaccine. Sequencing was performed on PBMCs from blood, taken around two weeks before vaccination. This CDR3 reads CASSQDTGQGMGYNEQFF. The CDR3 DNA sequence: TGCGCCAGCAGCCAAGATACGGGACAGGGTATGGGGTACAATGAGCAGTTCTTC.